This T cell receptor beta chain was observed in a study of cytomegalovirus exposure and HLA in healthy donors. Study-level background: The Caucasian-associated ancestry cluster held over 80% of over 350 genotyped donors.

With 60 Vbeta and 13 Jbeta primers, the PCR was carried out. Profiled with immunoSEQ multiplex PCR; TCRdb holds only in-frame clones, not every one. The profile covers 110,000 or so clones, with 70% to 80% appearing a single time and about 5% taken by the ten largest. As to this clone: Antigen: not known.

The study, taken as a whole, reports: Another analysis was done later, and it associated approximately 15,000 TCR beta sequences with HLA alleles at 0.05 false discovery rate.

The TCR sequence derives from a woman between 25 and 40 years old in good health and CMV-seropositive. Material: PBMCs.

The CDR3 DNA is TGTGCCAGCAGCTCCTTGTCGGGGAAAGTCTATGGCTACACCTTC. Translating it yields CASSSLSGKVYGYTF. The chain is built from TRBV11-2 and TRBJ1-2; D call uncertain. This CDR3 is built from 15 residues. V lost 4 bases and J 4 bases, leaving 16 bases between the germline ends. Per germline, CDR1 SGHAT and CDR2 FQNNGV.